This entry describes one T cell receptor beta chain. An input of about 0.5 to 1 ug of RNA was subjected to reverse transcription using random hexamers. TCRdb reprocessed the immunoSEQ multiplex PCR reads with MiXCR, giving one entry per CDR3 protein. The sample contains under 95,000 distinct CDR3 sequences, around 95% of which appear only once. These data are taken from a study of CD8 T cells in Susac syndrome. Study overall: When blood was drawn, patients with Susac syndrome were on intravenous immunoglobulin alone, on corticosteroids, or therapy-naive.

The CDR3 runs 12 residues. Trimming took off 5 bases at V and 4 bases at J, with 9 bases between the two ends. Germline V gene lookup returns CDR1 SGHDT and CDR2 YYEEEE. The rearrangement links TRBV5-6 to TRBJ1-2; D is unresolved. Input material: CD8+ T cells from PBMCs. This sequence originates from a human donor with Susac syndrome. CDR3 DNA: TGTGCCAGCAGTATCAGTACCTATGGCTACACCTTC. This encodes CASSISTYGYTF.